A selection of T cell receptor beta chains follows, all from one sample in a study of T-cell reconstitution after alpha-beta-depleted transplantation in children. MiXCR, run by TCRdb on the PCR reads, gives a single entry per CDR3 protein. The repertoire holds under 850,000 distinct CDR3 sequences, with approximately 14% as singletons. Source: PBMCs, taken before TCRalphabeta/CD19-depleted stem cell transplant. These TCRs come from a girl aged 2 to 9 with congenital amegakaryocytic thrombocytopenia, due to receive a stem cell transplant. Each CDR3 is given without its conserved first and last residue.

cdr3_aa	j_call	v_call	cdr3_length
ASSTTGNSYEQY	TRBJ2-7	TRBV6-1	12
ASSLRTPDYGYT	TRBJ1-2	TRBV5-1	12
SVEVPPRFILTYNEQF	TRBJ2-1	TRBV29-1	16
ATSDLRGQGWETQY	TRBJ2-5	TRBV24-1	14
ASSPRTGRYTEAF	TRBJ1-1	TRBV5-1	13
ASSSDGPYT	TRBJ1-2	TRBV5-6	9
ATGPGLAYEQY	TRBJ2-7	TRBV15	11
AWTLGQGLFGYT	TRBJ1-2	TRBV30	12
ASSQDRGRDYTEAF	TRBJ1-1	TRBV4-1	14
ASSTGTGNYNEQF	TRBJ2-1	TRBV12-3/TRBV12-4	13
ASSLAAGANQETQY	TRBJ2-5	TRBV5-1	14
SASLERINEQF	TRBJ2-1	TRBV20-1	11
ATSDAGTGNYEQY	TRBJ2-7	TRBV24-1	13
SARASVYYEQY	TRBJ2-7	TRBV20-1	11
ASTEIAGGELF	TRBJ2-2	TRBV12-3/TRBV12-4	11
ASSQDPLVAGGPNEQF	TRBJ2-1	TRBV14	16
ASSLGLAPHNEQF	TRBJ2-1	TRBV5-1	13